These T cell receptor beta chains were read from a single sample in a study of T cell responses to AZD1222 COVID-19 vaccine. The assay was immunoSEQ multiplex PCR, and TCRdb's table has in-frame clones only and misses some. This table holds around 100,000 clones, just under 90% found once. Sequencing was performed on peripheral blood, taken on day 0 of AZD1222 vaccination. These receptors originate from an adult in good health. CDR3s include the opening cysteine and the closing phenylalanine or tryptophan. A D gene is named only where the DNA matches it firmly. Clone size is not always given. Where it is, it says once, few, many or a class for expanded clones.

J gene,V gene,D gene,clone size,CDR3 protein,CDR3 DNA
TRBJ2-5,TRBV5-4,-,-,CASSLAAGGPGGTQYF,TGTGCCAGCAGCTTGGCCGCCGGGGGCCCGGGGGGGACCCAGTACTTC
TRBJ1-2,TRBV5-1,-,-,CASRGDNTGGYTF,TGCGCCAGCAGGGGGGACAATACCGGCGGCTACACCTTC
TRBJ2-2,TRBV6-1,TRBD2,-,CASSELGTSGASNTGELFF,TGTGCCAGCAGTGAATTGGGGACTAGCGGGGCTTCGAACACCGGGGAGCTGTTTTTT
TRBJ2-3,TRBV10-3,TRBD2,-,CAISAVAGGQADTQYF,TGTGCCATCAGTGCCGTAGCGGGAGGACAAGCAGATACGCAGTATTTT
TRBJ1-2,TRBV10-3,TRBD1,-,CAISETPSGTGNGYTF,TGTGCCATCAGTGAGACCCCGTCCGGGACAGGGAATGGCTACACCTTC
TRBJ1-5,TRBV5-5,TRBD1,-,CASSRDRDQPQHF,TGTGCCAGCAGCCGGGACAGGGATCAGCCCCAGCATTTT
TRBJ2-2,TRBV14,-,-,CASNRQLGTGELFF,TGTGCCAGCAACCGACAGCTTGGAACCGGGGAGCTGTTTTTT
TRBJ1-6,TRBV3-1/TRBV3-2,TRBD1,-,CASSQQGGNNSPLHF,TGTGCCAGCAGCCAACAGGGGGGAAATAATTCACCCCTCCACTTT
TRBJ1-5,TRBV19,TRBD1,-,CASRDPGQGLGPQHF,TGTGCCAGTAGGGACCCGGGACAGGGCCTAGGGCCCCAGCATTTT
TRBJ2-5,TRBV7-9,-,-,CASSPIGETQYF,TGTGCCAGCAGCCCCATCGGAGAGACCCAGTACTTC
TRBJ2-7,TRBV3-1/TRBV3-2,TRBD2,many,CASSYGLAGSYEQYF,TGTGCCAGCAGCTATGGACTAGCGGGCTCCTACGAGCAGTACTTC
TRBJ2-7,TRBV2,TRBD2,-,CASTSGLSYEQYF,TGTGCCAGTACTAGCGGACTCTCCTACGAGCAGTACTTC
TRBJ1-2,TRBV5-1,TRBD1,-,CASSAQGDNYGYTF,TGCGCCAGCAGCGCCCAGGGGGACAACTATGGCTACACCTTC
TRBJ2-7,TRBV25-1,-,-,CASSSREAPYEQYF,TGTGCCAGCAGCAGCAGGGAGGCCCCCTACGAGCAGTACTTC
TRBJ2-5,TRBV19,-,-,CASSIDLIRASKETQYF,TGTGCCAGTAGTATAGATCTTATAAGGGCGAGCAAGGAGACCCAGTACTTC
TRBJ2-7,TRBV5-6,-,-,CASSPDPRRPYEQYF,TGTGCCAGCAGTCCCGACCCTCGGCGCCCCTACGAGCAGTACTTC
TRBJ1-1,TRBV14,-,-,CASSQVGTNTEAFF,TGTGCCAGCAGCCAAGTCGGCACGAACACTGAAGCTTTCTTT
TRBJ1-2,TRBV14,TRBD1,-,CASSLLTGGGIGYTF,TGTGCCAGCAGCCTTCTTACAGGGGGCGGAATTGGCTACACCTTC
TRBJ1-6,TRBV27,-,-,CASSTGQRVRNSPLHF,TGTGCCAGCAGTACAGGGCAAAGGGTGAGAAATTCACCCCTCCACTTT
TRBJ1-1,TRBV27,-,once,CASSPRRENTEAFF,TGTGCCAGCAGCCCTCGGAGGGAAAACACTGAAGCTTTCTTT
TRBJ1-1,TRBV2,-,-,CASSGLRGTKNTEAFF,TGTGCCAGCAGTGGTCTCAGGGGAACTAAGAACACTGAAGCTTTCTTT
TRBJ1-6,TRBV9,-,-,CASAGGNSPLHF,TGTGCCAGCGCTGGGGGGAATTCACCCCTCCACTTT
TRBJ1-6,TRBV10-3,-,-,CAISSQGGVYNSPLHF,TGTGCCATCAGTTCCCAGGGTGGAGTCTATAATTCACCCCTCCACTTT
TRBJ1-6,TRBV7-2,-,-,CASSLSSSAYSPLHF,TGTGCCAGCAGCTTAAGTTCCAGCGCCTATTCACCCCTCCACTTT
TRBJ1-1,TRBV5-8,-,-,CASSIGTVDTEAFF,TGTGCCAGCAGCATTGGGACCGTGGACACTGAAGCTTTCTTT
TRBJ1-1,TRBV5-4,TRBD1,-,CASSPRQGLNTEAFF,TGTGCCAGCAGCCCAAGACAGGGTCTGAACACTGAAGCTTTCTTT
TRBJ1-2,TRBV5-1,-,-,CASSIQGRGDGYTF,TGCGCCAGCAGCATACAAGGAAGAGGGGATGGCTACACCTTC
TRBJ1-1,TRBV4-3,-,-,CASRDAGMNTEAFF,TGCGCCAGCAGGGATGCTGGGATGAACACTGAAGCTTTCTTT
TRBJ2-7,TRBV6-2/TRBV6-3,TRBD1,-,CASSPRETGFRNEQYF,TGTGCCAGCAGCCCTAGAGAGACAGGGTTCCGCAACGAGCAGTACTTC
TRBJ2-5,TRBV27,-,-,CASSLRYQTQETQYF,TGTGCCAGCAGTTTACGGTACCAGACACAAGAGACCCAGTACTTC
TRBJ2-5,TRBV7-9,-,-,CASSSGFGAETQYF,TGTGCCAGCAGCTCGGGCTTCGGGGCAGAGACCCAGTACTTC